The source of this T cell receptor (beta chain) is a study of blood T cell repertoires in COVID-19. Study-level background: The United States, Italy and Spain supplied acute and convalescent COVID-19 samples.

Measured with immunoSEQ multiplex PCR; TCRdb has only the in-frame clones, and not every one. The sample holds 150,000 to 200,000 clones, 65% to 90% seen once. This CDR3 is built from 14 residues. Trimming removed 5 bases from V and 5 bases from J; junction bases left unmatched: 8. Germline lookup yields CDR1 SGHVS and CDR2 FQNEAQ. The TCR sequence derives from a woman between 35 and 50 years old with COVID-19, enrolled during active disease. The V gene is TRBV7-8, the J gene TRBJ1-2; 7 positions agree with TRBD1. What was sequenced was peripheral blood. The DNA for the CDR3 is TGTGCCAGCAGCAGAGGGACAGCACGATATGGCTACACCTTC. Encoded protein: CASSRGTARYGYTF.